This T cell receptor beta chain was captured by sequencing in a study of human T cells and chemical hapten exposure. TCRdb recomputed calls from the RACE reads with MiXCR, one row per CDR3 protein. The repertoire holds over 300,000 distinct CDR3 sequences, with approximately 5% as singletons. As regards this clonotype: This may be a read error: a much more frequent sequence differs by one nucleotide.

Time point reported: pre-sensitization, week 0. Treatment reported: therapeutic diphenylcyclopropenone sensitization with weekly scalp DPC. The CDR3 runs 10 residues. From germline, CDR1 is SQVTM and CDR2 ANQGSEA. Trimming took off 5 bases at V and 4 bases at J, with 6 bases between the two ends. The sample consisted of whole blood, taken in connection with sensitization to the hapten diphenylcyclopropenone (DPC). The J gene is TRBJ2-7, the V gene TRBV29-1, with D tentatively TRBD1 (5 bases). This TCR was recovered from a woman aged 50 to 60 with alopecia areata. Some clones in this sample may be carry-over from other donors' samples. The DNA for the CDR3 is TGCAGCGTTCCAGGGTACGAGCAGTACTTC. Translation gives CSVPGYEQYF.